The following is a TCR beta chain sequence with its context. Antigen: not known. The CDR3 spans 14 residues. V lost 0 bases and J lost 0, with 6 bases in between. The germline V gene encodes CDR1 SGHRS and CDR2 YFSETQ. This entry is derived from a study of T cell responses to AZD1222 COVID-19 vaccine. Broader study findings: After the peak T cell response, and only then, were repertoires sampled.

This table comes from immunoSEQ multiplex PCR, and its TCRdb copy is limited to in-frame clones, with some not included. Of 100,000 to 150,000 clones in the sample, about 92% are singletons; the top ten hold 4% to 5.5%. V usage is TRBV5-1 and J usage is TRBJ2-5; D remains unclear. Sample: peripheral blood, taken on day 0 of MenACWY control vaccination. The receptor was isolated from an adult in good health. CDR3: CASSLALNQETQYF. CDR3 nucleotide sequence: TGCGCCAGCAGCTTGGCTTTAAACCAAGAGACCCAGTACTTC.